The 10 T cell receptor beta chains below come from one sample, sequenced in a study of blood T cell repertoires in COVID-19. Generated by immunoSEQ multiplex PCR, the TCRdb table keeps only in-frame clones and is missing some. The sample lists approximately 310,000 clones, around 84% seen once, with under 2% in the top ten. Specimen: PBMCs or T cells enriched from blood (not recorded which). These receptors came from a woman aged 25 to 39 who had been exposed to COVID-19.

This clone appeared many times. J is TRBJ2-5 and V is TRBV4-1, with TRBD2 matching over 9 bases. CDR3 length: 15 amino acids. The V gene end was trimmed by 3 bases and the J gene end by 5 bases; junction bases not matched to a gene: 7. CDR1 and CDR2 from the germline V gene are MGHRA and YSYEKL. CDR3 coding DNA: TGCGCCAGCAGCCAGGCTAGCGGGGTAGGGGAGACCCAGTACTTC. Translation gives CASSQASGVGETQYF.

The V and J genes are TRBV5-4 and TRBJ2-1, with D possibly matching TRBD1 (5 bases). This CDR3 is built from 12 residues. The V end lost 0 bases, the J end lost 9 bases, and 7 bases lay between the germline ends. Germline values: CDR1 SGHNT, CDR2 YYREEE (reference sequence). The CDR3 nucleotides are TGTGCCAGCAGCTTGGCAGGGTCTGAGCAGTTCTTC. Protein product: CASSLAGSEQFF.

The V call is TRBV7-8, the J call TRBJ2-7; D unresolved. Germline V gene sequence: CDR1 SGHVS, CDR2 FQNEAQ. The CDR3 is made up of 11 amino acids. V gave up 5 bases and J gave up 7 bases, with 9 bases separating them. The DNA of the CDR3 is TGTGCCAGCAGCACCTCGCGGGAGCAGTACTTC. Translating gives CASSTSREQYF.

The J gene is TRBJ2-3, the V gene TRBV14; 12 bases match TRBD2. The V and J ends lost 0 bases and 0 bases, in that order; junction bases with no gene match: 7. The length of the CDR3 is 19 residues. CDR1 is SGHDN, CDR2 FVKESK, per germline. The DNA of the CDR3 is TGTGCCAGCAGCCAAGAAAGGGCTAGCGGGAGGGCCAGCACAGATACGCAGTATTTT. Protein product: CASSQERASGRASTDTQYF.

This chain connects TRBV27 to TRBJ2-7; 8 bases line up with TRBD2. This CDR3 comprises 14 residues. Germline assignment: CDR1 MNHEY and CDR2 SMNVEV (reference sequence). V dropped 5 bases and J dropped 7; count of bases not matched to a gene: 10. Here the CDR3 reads CASSAGPAGGEQYF. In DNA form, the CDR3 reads TGTGCCAGCAGTGCGGGACCCGCGGGGGGTGAGCAGTACTTC.

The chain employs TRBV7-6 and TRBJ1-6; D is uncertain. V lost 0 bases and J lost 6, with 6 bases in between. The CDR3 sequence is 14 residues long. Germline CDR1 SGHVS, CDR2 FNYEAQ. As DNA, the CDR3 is TGTGCCAGCAGCTTAGCCACTGTTAATTCACCCCTCCACTTT. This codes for CASSLATVNSPLHF.

CDR3 bases: TGTGCCAGCAGCCAAGATCAATTCGGCAGGGCGGATGGCTACACCTTC. Encoded protein: CASSQDQFGRADGYTF. This chain uses TRBV4-2 with TRBJ1-2; D might be TRBD1 (5 bases). CDR3 size: 16 residues. Germline V lookup: CDR1 LGHNA, CDR2 YNFKEQ. Trimming stripped 0 bases from V and 6 bases from J, with 17 bases between.

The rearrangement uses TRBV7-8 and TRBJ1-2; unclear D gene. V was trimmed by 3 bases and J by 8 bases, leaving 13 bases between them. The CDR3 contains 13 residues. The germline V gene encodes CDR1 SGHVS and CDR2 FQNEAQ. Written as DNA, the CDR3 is TGTGCCAGCAGCTTCGACGACATTTCGGGCTACACCTTC. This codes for CASSFDDISGYTF.

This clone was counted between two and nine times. The CDR3 region has the DNA TGTGCCAGCTCACCCGGACAGCGCTACGAGCAGTACTTC. Translating it yields CASSPGQRYEQYF. This chain uses TRBV18 with TRBJ2-7, with D possibly TRBD1 on 6 matching bases. The length of the CDR3 is 13 residues. V shed 3 bases and J shed 3 bases, with 9 bases lying between them. Germline CDR1 reads KGHSH; CDR2 reads LQKENI.

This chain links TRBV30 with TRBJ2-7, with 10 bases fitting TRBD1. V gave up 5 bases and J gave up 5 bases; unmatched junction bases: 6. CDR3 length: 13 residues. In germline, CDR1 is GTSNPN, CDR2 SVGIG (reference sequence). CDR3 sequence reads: CAWRQGADNEQYF. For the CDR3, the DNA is TGTGCCTGGCGACAGGGGGCTGATAACGAGCAGTACTTC. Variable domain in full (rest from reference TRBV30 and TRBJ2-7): SQTIHQWPATLVQPVGSPLSLECTVEGTSNPNLYWYRQAAGRGLQLLFYSVGIGQISSEVPQNLSASRPQDRQFILSSKKLLLSDSGFYLCAWRQGADNEQYFGPGTRLTVT.